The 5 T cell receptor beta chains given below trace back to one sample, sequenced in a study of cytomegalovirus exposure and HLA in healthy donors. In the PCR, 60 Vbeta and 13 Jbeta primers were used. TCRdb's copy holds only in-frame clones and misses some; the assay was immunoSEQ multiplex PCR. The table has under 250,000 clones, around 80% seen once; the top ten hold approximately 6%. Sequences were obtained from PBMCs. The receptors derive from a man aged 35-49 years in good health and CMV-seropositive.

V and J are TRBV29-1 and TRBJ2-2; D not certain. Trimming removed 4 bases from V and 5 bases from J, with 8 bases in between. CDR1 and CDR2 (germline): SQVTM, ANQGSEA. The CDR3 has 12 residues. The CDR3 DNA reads TGCAGCGTTGGACTCACGACCGGGGAGCTGTTTTTT. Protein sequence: CSVGLTTGELFF.

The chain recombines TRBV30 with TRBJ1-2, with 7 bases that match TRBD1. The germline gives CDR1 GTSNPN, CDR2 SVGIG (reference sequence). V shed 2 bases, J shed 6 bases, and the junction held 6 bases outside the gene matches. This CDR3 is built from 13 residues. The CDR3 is CAWSLQGLHGYTF. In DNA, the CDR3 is TGTGCCTGGAGTCTACAGGGGCTCCATGGCTACACCTTC.

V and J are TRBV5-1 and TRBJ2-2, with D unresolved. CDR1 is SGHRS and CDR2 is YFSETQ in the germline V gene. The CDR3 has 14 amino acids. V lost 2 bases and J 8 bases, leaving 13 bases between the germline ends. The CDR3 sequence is CASSFSGSFGELFF. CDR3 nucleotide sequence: TGCGCCAGCAGCTTCTCAGGTAGTTTTGGGGAGCTGTTTTTT.

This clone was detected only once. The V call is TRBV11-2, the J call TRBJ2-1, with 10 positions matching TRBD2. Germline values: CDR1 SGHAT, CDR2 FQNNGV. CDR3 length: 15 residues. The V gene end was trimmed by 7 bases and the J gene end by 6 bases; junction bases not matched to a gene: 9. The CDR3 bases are TGTGCCAGCACCGTCCTAGCGGGAGAGGGCAATGAGCAGTTCTTC. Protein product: CASTVLAGEGNEQFF.

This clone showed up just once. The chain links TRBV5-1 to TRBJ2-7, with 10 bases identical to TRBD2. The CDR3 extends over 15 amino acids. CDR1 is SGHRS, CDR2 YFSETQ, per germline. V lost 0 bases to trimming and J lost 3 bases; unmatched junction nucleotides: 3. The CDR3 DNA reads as TGCGCCAGCAGCTTGGGACTAGCGGGTCACTACGAGCAGTACGTC. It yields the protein CASSLGLAGHYEQYV.